Listed below are T cell receptor beta chains from one sample, sequenced in a study of cytomegalovirus exposure and HLA in healthy donors. Sequencing used immunoSEQ multiplex PCR; TCRdb keeps in-frame clones, though not all of them. The table records approximately 190,000 clones, roughly 80% of them present only once. Sequenced sample: PBMCs. The receptors come from a woman aged 18-29 years in good health and CMV-seronegative. Each CDR3 is given with its conserved first and last residue. The D gene is left open where the match is weak.

v_gene,d_gene,len,CDR3aa
TRBV10-1,TRBD2,14,CASSPGLASGTQYF
TRBV5-4,.,13,CASSSGGIYEQYF
TRBV15,TRBD1,14,CATSDWTGGTEAFF
TRBV6-1,TRBD1,15,CASRPPRTGIGTQYF
TRBV5-5,TRBD2,14,CASSGLAGINEQFF
TRBV9,.,15,CASSGSRTRWETQYF
TRBV15,.,15,CATSRDTSSGNTIYF
TRBV30,.,13,CAWSVLENTEAFF
TRBV6-5,TRBD1,16,CASSYYGTEYGYGYTF
TRBV7-2,TRBD2,16,CASSLARPSGSHEQYF
TRBV19,.,14,CASSIGTDLNEQFF
TRBV28,.,15,CASSLEREGEDEQYF
TRBV7-2,.,14,CASSLDQGNQPQHF
TRBV4-1,.,16,CASSQEPAGFTEKLFF
TRBV29-1,TRBD2,15,CSVEDLGLADNEQFF
TRBV7-2,.,13,CASSLGGTYTQYF
TRBV6-5,.,16,CASSLSEGETNYGYTF
TRBV28,.,16,CAGSSTFRGASGGYTF
TRBV5-4,TRBD1,14,CASSPDRGTTEAFF